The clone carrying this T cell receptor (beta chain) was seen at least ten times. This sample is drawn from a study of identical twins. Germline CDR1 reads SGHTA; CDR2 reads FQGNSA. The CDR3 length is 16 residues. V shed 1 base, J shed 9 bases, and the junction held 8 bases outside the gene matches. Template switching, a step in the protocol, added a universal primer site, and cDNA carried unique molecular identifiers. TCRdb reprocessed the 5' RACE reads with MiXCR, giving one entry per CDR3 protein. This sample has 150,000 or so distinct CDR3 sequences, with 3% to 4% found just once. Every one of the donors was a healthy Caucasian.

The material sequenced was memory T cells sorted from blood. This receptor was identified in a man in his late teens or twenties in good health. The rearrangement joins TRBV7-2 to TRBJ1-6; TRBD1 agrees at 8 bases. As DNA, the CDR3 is TGTGCCAGCAGCTTAGTCGGGGGACAGGTCGGTTCACCCCTCCACTTT. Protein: CASSLVGGQVGSPLHF.